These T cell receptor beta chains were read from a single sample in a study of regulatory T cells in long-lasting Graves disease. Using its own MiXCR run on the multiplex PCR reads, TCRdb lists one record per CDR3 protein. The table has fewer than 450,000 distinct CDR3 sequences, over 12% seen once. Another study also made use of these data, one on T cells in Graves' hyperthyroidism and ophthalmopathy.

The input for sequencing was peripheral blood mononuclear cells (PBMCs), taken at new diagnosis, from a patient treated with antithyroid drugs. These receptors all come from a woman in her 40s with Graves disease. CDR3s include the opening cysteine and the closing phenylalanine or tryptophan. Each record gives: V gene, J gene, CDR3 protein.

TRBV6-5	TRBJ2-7	CASSYSIASYTRYEQYF
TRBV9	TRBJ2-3	CASSEQQRTSTDTQYF
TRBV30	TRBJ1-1	CAPKQGGTEAFF
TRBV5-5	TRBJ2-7	CASSSGTAFYEQYF
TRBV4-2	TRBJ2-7	CASSQVWGGGRGKYEQYF
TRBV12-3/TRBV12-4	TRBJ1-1	CASSYGNTEAFF
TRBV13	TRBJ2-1	CASSSARTSGSLSNEQFF
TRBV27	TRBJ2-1	CASMGTTDEQFF
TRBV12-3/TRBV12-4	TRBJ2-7	CASRPELATATYEQYF
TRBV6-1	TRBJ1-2	CASTLEGLGRVYGYTF
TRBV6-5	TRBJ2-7	CASSSPGGGYYEQYF
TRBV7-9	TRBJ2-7	CASSNAQGEDYEQYF
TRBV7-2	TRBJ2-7	CASGTREINGGYEQYF
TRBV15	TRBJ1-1	CATSRGTGIAFF
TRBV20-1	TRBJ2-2	CSARPFTSTGELFF
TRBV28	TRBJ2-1	CASSAGTSGTSVF
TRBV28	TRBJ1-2	CASKTTWGASNYGYTF
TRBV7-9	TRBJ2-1	CASSGRDFLGGLNEQFF
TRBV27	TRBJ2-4	CASRPRLARHIQYF
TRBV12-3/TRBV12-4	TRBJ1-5	CASSLKGAPFQPQHF
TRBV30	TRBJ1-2	CAWGTGNYGYTF
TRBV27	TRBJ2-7	CASSSESGTAYEQYF
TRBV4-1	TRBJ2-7	CASSQPIAGTYEQYF
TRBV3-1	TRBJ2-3	CASSQEVTSGSTDTQYF
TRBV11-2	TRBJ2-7	CASSSTTHNEQYF
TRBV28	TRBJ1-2	CASSFKGASGYTF
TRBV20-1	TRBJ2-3	CSLLSGRVTDTQYF
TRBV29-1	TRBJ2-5	CSVKTGLSEDQYF
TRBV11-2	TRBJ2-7	CASSLVRRPYEQYF
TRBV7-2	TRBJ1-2	CASGGQGLYGYTF
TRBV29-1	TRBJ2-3	CSVERGLAGIGSDTQYF
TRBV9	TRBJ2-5	CASSATLGAQETQYF
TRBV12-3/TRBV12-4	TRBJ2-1	CASSPWLAGVYEQFF
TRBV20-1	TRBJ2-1	CSARDWRGSILNEQFF
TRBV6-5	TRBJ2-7	CASSYLLGYEQYF
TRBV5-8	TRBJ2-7	CASSLKRASLPVYEQYF
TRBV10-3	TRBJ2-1	CAISAGQGLNEQFF
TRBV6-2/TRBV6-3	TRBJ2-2	CASRAGLANTGELFF
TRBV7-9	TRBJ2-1	CASSLGLAGTADEQFF
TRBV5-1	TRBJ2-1	CASSSGLAGEGYNEQFF
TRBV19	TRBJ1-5	CASSIDSNYRSNQPQHF
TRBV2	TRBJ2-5	CASSGSVAATRRETQYF
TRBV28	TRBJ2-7	CASSPSRGGPYEQYF
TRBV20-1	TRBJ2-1	CSARVWGLYNEQFF
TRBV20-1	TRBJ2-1	CSARDRLAGVRDEQFF
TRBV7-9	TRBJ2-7	CASSLAGTGSNEQYF
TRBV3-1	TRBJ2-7	CASSQDSGVAYEHYF
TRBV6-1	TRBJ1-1	CASTGPQGFDEAFF
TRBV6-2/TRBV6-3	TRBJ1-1	CASSERVQAWVSTEAFF
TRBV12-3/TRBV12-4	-	CASSRGTGGIDEQFF
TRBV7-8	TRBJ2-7	CASSLLAAEPTSGGSSYEQYF